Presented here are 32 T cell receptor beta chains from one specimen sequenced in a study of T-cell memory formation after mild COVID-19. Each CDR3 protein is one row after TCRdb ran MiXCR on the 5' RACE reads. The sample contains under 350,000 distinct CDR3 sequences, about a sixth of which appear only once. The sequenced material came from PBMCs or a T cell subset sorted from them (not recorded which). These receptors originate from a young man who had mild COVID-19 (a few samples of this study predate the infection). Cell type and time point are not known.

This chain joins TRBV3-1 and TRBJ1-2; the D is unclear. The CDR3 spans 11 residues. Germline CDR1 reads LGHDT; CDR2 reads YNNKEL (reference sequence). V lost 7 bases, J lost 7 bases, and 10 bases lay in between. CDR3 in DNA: TGTGCCAGCATCGGGCTGGCTGGCTACACCTTC. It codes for CASIGLAGYTF.

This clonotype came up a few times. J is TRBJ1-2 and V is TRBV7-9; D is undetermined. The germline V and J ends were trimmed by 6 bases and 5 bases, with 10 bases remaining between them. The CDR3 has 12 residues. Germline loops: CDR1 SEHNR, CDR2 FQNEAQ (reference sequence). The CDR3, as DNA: TGTGCCAGCAGTTGGACGGATTATGGCTACACCTTC. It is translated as CASSWTDYGYTF.

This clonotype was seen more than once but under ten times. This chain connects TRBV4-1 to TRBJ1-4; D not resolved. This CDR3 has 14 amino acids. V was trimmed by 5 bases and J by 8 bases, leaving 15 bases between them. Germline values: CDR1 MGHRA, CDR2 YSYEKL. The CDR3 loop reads CASSYTLSLEKLFF. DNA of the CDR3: TGCGCCAGCAGCTACACCCTTTCCCTCGAAAAACTGTTTTTT.

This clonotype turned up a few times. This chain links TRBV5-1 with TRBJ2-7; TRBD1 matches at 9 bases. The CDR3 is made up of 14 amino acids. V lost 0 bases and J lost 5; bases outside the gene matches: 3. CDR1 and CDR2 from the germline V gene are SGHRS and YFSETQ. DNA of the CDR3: TGCGCCAGCAGCTTGGGGGACAGGGCTCACGAGCAGTACTTC. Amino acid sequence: CASSLGDRAHEQYF.

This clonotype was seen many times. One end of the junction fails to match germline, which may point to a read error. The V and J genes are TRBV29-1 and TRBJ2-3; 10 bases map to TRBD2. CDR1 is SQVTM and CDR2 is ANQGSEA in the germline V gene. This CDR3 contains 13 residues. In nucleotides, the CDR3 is TGCAGCGTGGAAGCGGGGGGGAAAGATACGCAGTATTTT. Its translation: CSVEAGGKDTQYF.

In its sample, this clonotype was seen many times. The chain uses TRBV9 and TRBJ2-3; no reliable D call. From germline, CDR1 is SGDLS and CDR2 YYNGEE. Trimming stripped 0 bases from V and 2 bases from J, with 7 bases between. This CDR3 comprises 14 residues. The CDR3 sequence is CASSVVWNTDTQYF. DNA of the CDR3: TGTGCCAGCAGCGTAGTTTGGAACACAGATACGCAGTATTTT.

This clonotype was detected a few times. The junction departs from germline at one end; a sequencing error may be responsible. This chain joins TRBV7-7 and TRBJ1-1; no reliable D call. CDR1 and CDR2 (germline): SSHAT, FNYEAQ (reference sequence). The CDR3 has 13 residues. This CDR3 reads CASSQYRGSEAFF. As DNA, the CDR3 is TGTGCTAGCAGCCAATACCGGGGATCTGAAGCTTTCTTT.

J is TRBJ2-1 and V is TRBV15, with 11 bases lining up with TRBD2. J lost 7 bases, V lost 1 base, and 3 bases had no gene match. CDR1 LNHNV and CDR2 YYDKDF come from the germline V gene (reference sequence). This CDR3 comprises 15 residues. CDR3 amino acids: CATSRVGLAGNEQFF. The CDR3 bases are TGTGCCACCAGCAGAGTAGGACTAGCGGGTAATGAGCAGTTCTTC.

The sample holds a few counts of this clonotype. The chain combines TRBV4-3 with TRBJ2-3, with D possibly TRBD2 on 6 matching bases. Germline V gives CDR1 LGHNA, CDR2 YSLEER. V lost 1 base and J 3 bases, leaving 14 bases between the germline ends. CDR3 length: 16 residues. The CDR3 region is CASSQVAGGATDTQYF. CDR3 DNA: TGCGCCAGCAGCCAAGTGGCCGGGGGAGCGACAGATACGCAGTATTTT.

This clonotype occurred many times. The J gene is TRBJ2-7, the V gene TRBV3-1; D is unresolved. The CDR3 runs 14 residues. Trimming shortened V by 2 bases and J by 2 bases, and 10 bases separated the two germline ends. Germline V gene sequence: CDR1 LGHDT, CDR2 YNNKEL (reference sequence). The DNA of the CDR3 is TGTGCCAGCAGCCAATGGGGTAGGACCTACGAGCAGTACTTC. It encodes CASSQWGRTYEQYF.

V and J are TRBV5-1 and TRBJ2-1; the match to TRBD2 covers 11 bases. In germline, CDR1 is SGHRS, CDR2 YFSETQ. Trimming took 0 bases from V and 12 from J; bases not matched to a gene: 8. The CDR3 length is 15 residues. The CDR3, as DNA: TGCGCCAGCAGCTTGGAACTAGCGGGGGATGAGGCGCAGTTCTTC. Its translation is CASSLELAGDEAQFF.

The CDR3 nucleotides are TGCGCCAGCAGCTGGGACGACCGCGTCACCTACAATGAGCAGTTCTTC. The encoded protein is CASSWDDRVTYNEQFF. The chain joins TRBV5-1 to TRBJ2-1; perhaps D is TRBD1 or TRBD2 (5 bases each). Between the trimmed V and J ends, which lost 3 bases and 2 bases, there was a span of 15 bases. The CDR3 sequence is 16 residues long. Germline V gene sequence: CDR1 SGHRS, CDR2 YFSETQ.

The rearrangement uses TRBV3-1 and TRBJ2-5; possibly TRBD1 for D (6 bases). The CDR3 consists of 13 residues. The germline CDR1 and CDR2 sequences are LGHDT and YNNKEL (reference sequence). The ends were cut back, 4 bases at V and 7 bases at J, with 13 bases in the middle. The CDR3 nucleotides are TGTGCCAGCAGCCGGGACACTGGAGGGACCCAGTACTTC. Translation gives CASSRDTGGTQYF.

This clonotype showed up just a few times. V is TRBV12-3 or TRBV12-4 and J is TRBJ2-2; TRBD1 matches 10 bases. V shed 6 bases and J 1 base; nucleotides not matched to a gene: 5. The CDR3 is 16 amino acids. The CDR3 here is CASSQDRGGNTGELFF. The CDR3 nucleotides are TGTGCCAGCAGCCAGGACAGGGGGGGGAACACCGGGGAGCTGTTTTTT.

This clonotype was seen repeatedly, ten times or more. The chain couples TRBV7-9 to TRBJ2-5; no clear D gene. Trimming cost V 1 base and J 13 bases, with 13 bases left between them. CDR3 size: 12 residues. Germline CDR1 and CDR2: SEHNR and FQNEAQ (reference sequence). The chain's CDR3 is CASSLGRSQPYF. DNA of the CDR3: TGTGCCAGCAGCTTAGGTCGGTCCCAGCCGTACTTC. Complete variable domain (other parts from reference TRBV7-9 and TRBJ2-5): DTGVSQNPRHKITKRGQNVTFRCDPISEHNRLYWYRQTLGQGPEFLTYFQNEAQLEKSRLLSDRFSAERPKGSFSTLEIQRTEQGDSAMYLCASSLGRSQPYFGPGTRLLVL.

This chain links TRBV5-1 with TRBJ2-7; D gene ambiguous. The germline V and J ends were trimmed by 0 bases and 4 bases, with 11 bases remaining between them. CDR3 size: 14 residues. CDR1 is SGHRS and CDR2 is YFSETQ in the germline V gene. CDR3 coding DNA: TGCGCCAGCAGCTTGGCCTCGGGCAGTTACGAGCAGTACGTC. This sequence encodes CASSLASGSYEQYV.

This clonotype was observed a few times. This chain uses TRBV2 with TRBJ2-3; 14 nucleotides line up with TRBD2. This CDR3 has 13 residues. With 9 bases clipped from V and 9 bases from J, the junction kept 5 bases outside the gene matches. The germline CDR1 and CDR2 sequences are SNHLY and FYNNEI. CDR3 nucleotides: TGTGCCAGTGGACTAGCGGGGGGTCAAACGCAGTATTTT. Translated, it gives CASGLAGGQTQYF.

This CDR3 is CASRNRDRGNHEQYV. The CDR3 DNA reads TGTGCCAGCAGGAACCGGGACAGGGGGAATCACGAGCAGTACGTC. The chain is built from TRBV6-1 and TRBJ2-7, with 11 bases identical to TRBD1. With V trimmed by 6 bases and J by 5 bases, 9 bases remained unmatched. CDR1 and CDR2 (germline): MNHNS, SASEGT. The CDR3 loop spans 15 amino acids.

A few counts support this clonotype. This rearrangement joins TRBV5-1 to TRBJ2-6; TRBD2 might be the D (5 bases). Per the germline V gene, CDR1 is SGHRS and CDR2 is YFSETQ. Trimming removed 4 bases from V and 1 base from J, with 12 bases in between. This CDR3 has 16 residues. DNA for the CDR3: TGCGCCAGCAGCGACGACCCGGGGTCTGGGGCCAACGTCCTGACTTTC. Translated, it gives CASSDDPGSGANVLTF.

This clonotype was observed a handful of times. In nucleotides, the CDR3 is TGTGCCAGCAGCCAAGTGACGACTAATGAGCAGTTCTTC. Translation: CASSQVTTNEQFF. The chain has TRBV3-1 and TRBJ2-1; D not resolved. The germline V gene has CDR1 LGHDT and CDR2 YNNKEL (reference sequence). This CDR3 comprises 13 residues. V was cut by 1 base and J by 7 bases, with 8 bases left in between.

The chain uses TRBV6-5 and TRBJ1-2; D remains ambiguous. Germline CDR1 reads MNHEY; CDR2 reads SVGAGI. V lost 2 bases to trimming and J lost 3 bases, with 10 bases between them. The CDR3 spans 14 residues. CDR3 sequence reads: CASSYGGGDYGYTF. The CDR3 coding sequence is TGTGCCAGCAGTTACGGCGGAGGCGACTATGGCTACACCTTC.

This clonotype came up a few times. The CDR3, as DNA: TGTGCCAGCAGACCCAGCAGGGGGGTTCACGAGCAGTACTTC. Encoded protein: CASRPSRGVHEQYF. The gene calls are TRBV6-2 or TRBV6-3 and TRBJ2-7, with D maybe TRBD1 (7 bases). Deletions cut 6 bases from V and 5 bases from J, with 17 bases between. Germline loops: CDR1 MNHEY, CDR2 SVGEGT. This CDR3 comprises 14 residues.

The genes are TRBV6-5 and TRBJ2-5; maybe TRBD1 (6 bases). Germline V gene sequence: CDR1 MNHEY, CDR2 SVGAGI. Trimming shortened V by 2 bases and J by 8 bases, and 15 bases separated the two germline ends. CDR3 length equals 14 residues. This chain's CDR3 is CASSYPGVPGTQYF. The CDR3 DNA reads TGTGCCAGCAGTTACCCAGGGGTCCCGGGAACCCAGTACTTC.

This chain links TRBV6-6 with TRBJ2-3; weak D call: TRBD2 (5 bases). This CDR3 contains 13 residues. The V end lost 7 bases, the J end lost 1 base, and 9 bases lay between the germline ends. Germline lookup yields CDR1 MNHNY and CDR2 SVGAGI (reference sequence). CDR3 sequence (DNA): TGTGCCAGCATCCGGGAAGGCACAGATACGCAGTATTTT. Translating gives CASIREGTDTQYF.

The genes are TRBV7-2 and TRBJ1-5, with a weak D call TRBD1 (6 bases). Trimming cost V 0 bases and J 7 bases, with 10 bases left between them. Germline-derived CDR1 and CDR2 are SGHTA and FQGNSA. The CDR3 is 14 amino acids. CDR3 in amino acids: CASSLAPGGQPQHF. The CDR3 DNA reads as TGTGCCAGCAGCTTAGCACCCGGGGGCCAGCCCCAGCATTTT.

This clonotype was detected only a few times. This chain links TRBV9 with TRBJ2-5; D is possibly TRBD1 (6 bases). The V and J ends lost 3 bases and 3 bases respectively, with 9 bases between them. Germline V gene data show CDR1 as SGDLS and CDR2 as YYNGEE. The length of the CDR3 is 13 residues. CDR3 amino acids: CASSAGVEETQYF. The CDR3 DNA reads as TGTGCCAGCAGCGCAGGGGTCGAAGAGACCCAGTACTTC.

This CDR3 is CASTDDRQYPYEQYF. DNA for the CDR3: TGTGCCAGCACCGACGACAGGCAATACCCCTACGAGCAGTACTTC. V usage is TRBV12-3 or TRBV12-4 and J usage is TRBJ2-7; TRBD1 might be the D (6 bases). The length of the CDR3 is 15 residues. Trimming stripped 7 bases from V and 2 bases from J, with 18 bases between.

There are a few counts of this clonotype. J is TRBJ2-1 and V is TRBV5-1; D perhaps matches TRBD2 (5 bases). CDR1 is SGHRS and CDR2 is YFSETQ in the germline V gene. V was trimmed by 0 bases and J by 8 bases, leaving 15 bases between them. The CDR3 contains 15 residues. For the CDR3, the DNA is TGCGCCAGCAGCTTGGGGACTCCCCGTGGGGATGAGCAGTTCTTC. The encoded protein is CASSLGTPRGDEQFF.

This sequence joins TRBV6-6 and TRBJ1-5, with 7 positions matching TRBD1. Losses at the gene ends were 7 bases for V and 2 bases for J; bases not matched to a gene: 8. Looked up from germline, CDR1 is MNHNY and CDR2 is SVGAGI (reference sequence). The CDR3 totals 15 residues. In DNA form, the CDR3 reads TGTGCCAGCACACCGACAGGGAAGGGCAATCAGCCCCAGCATTTT. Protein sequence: CASTPTGKGNQPQHF.

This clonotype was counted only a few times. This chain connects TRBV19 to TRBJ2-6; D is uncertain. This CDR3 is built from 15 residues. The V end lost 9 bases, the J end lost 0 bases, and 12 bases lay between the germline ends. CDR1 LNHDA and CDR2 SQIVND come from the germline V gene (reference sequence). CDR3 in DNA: TGTGCCAGCATCAACAGTTACTCTGGGGCCAACGTCCTGACTTTC. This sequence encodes CASINSYSGANVLTF.

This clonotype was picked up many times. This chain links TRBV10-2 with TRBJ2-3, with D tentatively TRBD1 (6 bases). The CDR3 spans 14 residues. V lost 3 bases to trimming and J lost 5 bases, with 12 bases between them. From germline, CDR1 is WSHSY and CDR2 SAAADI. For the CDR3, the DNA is TGCGCCAGCAGTGACAGGGGTGATGTAGATACGCAGTATTTT. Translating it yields CASSDRGDVDTQYF.

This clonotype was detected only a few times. The CDR3 DNA reads as TGTGCCAGCAGTTACGATCCGGTAGCGGGGTTAGAAGAGACCCAGTACTTC. It encodes CASSYDPVAGLEETQYF. The chain employs TRBV6-2 or TRBV6-3 and TRBJ2-5, with 8 bases aligning to TRBD2. CDR3 length: 17 residues. V gave up 2 bases and J gave up 3 bases; unmatched junction bases: 11. Per germline, CDR1 MNHEY and CDR2 SVGEGT.